This TCR beta chain was recovered during a study of CD8+ T cells in alopecia areata. Background on the study: Administration of oral tofacitinib to treated patients was at 5 to 10 mg twice daily. Treatment ran 6 to 18 months, with 6 months of follow-up afterward. Study-level findings and limits: As there was one nonresponder, how baseline CD8+ expansion relates to response remains uncertain.

This clone was observed a single time. The antigen is not known. Investigators isolated RNA and reverse transcribed it into cDNA to act as the sequencing template. TCRdb's copy holds only in-frame clones and misses some; the assay was immunoSEQ multiplex PCR. The sample has about 170,000 clones, less than 75% seen once. Treatment described: oral pan-JAK inhibitor, 5-10 mg twice daily. Germline assignment: CDR1 GTSNPN and CDR2 SVGIG (reference sequence). CDR3 length: 16 residues. Trimming removed 0 bases at V and 2 bases at J, with 13 bases between. The sequencing used CD4+ T cells sorted from blood, collected at approximately week 55, from a patient treated with tofacitinib. The TCR comes from a human donor with alopecia areata. V gene TRBV30 combines with J gene TRBJ2-2; perhaps D is TRBD1 or TRBD2 (5 bases each). CDR3 amino acids: CAWSVPVGTNTGELFF. CDR3 nucleotide sequence: TGTGCCTGGAGTGTACCGGTGGGGACCAACACCGGGGAGCTGTTTTTT.